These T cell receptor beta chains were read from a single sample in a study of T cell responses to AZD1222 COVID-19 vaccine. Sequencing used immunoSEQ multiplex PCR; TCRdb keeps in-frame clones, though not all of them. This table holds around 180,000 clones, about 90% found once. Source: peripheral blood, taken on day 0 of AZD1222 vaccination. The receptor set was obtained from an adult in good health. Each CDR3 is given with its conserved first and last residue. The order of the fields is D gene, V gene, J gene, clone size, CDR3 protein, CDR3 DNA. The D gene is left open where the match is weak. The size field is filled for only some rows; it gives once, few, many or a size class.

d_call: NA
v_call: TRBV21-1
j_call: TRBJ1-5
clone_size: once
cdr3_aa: CASSKDLRGANQPQHF
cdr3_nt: TGTGCCAGCAGCAAAGATCTCCGAGGGGCCAATCAGCCCCAGCATTTT

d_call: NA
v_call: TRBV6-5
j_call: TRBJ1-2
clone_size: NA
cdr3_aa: CAGPTPRYTF
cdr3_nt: TGTGCCGGACCCACACCGCGCTACACCTTC

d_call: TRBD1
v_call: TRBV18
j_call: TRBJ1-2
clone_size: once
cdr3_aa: CASSLEDRGLGYGYTF
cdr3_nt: TGTGCCAGCTCCCTGGAGGACAGGGGGCTGGGCTATGGCTACACCTTC

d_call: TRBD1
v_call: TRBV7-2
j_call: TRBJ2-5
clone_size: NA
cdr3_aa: CASSWDRGRKTQYF
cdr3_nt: TGTGCCAGCAGCTGGGACAGGGGTAGGAAGACCCAGTACTTC

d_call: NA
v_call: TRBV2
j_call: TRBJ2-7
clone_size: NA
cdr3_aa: CASSEGLAAYEQYF
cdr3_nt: TGTGCCAGCAGTGAAGGGCTAGCCGCCTACGAGCAGTACTTC

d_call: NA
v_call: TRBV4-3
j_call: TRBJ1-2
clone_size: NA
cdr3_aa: CASSQDRYRDYGYTF
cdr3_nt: TGCGCCAGCAGCCAAGATAGGTACAGGGACTATGGCTACACCTTC

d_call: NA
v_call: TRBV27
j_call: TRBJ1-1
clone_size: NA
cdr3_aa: CASSPRSRLEAFF
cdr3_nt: TGTGCCAGCAGTCCCAGGAGCAGGCTTGAAGCTTTCTTT

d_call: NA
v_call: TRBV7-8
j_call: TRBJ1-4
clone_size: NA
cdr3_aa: CASSLVLRNEKLFF
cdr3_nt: TGTGCCAGCAGCTTAGTGTTGAGGAATGAAAAACTGTTTTTT

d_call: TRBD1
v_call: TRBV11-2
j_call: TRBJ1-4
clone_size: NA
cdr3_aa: CASSTGGWEKLFF
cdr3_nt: TGTGCCAGCAGCACAGGGGGGTGGGAAAAACTGTTTTTT

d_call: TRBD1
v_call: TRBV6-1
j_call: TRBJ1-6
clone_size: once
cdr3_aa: CASSEVAGGSNSPLHF
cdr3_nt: TGTGCCAGCAGTGAAGTGGCAGGGGGCTCAAATTCACCCCTCCACTTT

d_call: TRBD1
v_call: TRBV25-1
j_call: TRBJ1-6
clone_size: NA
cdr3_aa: CASSETANRGDSPLHF
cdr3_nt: TGTGCCAGCAGTGAGACCGCAAACAGGGGGGATTCACCCCTCCACTTT

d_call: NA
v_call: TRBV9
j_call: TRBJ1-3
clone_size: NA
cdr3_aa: CASSVGVSGSGNTIYF
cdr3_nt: TGTGCCAGCAGCGTCGGCGTAAGCGGCTCTGGAAACACCATATATTTT

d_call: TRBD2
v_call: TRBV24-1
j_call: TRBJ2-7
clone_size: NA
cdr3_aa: CATRARPPKPVAGYEQYF
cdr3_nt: TGTGCCACCAGAGCGCGACCCCCCAAACCGGTAGCGGGGTACGAGCAGTACTTC

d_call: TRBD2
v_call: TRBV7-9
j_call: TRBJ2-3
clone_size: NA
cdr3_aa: CASSSRTSGGAIDTQYF
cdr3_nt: TGTGCCAGCAGCTCTAGGACTAGCGGGGGGGCGATAGATACGCAGTATTTT

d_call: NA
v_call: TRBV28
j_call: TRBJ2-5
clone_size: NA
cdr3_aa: CASSLYSKQETQYF
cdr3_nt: TGTGCCAGCAGTTTGTACAGTAAACAAGAGACCCAGTACTTC

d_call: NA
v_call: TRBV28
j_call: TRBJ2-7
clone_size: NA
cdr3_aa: CASRPPEWAGVPYEQYF
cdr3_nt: TGTGCCAGCAGGCCCCCGGAATGGGCAGGCGTCCCCTACGAGCAGTACTTC

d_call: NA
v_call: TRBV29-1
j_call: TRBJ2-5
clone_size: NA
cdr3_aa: CSVEGRGHGETQYF
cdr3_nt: TGCAGCGTTGAAGGCCGGGGTCACGGAGAGACCCAGTACTTC

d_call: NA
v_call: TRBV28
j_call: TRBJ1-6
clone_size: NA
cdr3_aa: CASSFGYNSPLHF
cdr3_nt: TGTGCCAGCAGTTTCGGGTACAATTCACCCCTCCACTTT

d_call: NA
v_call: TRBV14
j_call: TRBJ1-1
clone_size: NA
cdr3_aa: CASSPPIWGEAFF
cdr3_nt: TGTGCCAGCAGCCCCCCGATTTGGGGGGAGGCTTTCTTT

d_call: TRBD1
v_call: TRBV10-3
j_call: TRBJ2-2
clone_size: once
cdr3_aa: CAISGQGAPALRELFF
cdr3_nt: TGTGCCATCAGTGGGCAGGGGGCCCCGGCTTTAAGGGAGCTGTTTTTT

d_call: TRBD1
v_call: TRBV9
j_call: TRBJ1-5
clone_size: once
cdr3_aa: CASSPSDRGYPQHF
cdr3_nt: TGTGCCAGCAGCCCAAGCGACAGGGGTTATCCCCAGCATTTT

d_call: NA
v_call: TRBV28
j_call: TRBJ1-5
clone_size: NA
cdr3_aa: CASRTEDIGNQPQHF
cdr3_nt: TGTGCCAGCAGGACTGAGGATATCGGCAATCAGCCCCAGCATTTT

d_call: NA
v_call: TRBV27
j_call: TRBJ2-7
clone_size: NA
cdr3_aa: CASGRDNSYEQYF
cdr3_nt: TGTGCCAGCGGCCGGGACAACTCCTACGAGCAGTACTTC

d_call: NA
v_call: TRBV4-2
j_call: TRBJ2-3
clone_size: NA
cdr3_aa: CASSQEGSGYTDTQYF
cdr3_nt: TGTGCCAGCAGCCAAGAAGGTAGCGGATACACAGATACGCAGTATTTT

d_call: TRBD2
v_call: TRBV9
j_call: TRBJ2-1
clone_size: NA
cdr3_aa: CASSVTLGLAMGNEQFF
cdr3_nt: TGTGCCAGCAGCGTAACCCTCGGACTAGCGATGGGCAATGAGCAGTTCTTC

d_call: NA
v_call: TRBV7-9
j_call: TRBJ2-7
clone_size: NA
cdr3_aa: CASSSDFVGDYEQYF
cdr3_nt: TGTGCCAGCAGCTCGGACTTTGTCGGGGACTACGAGCAGTACTTC

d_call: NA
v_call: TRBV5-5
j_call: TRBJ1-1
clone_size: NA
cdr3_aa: CASSHQGWDEAFF
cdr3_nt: TGTGCCAGCAGCCATCAGGGATGGGATGAAGCTTTCTTT

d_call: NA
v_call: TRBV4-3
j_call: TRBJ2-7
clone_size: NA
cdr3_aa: CASSQGSADFYEQYF
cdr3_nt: TGCGCCAGCAGCCAAGGTTCAGCAGATTTCTACGAGCAGTACTTC

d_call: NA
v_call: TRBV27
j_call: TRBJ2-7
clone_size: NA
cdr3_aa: CASSWGRLAYEQYF
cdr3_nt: TGTGCCAGCAGTTGGGGCAGGTTAGCCTACGAGCAGTACTTC

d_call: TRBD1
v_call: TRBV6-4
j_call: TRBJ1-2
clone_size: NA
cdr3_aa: CASSVNLGQGAYTF
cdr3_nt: TGTGCCAGCAGTGTCAACTTGGGACAGGGAGCCTACACCTTC

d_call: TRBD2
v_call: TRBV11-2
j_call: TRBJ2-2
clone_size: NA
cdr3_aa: CASSPRLAGNTGELFF
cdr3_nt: TGTGCCAGCAGCCCCCGACTAGCGGGGAACACCGGGGAGCTGTTTTTT

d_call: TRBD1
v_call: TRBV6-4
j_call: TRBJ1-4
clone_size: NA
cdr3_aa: CASRLPGQGNEKLFF
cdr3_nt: TGTGCCAGCAGATTACCGGGACAGGGTAATGAAAAACTGTTTTTT

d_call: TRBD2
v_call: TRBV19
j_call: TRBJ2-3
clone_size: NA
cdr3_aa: CASVEAGGPRDTQYF
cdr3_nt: TGTGCCAGTGTCGAAGCGGGAGGGCCTCGAGATACGCAGTATTTT

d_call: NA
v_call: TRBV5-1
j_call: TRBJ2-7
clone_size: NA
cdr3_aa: CASSSGSSYEQYF
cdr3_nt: TGCGCCAGCAGCTCGGGTAGCTCCTACGAGCAGTACTTC

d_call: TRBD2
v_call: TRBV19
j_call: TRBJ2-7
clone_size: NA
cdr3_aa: CASSIRASGIRPYEQYF
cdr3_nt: TGTGCCAGTAGTATACGGGCTAGCGGGATCCGCCCCTACGAGCAGTACTTC

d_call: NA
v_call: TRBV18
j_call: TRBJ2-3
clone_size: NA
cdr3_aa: CASSPGADTQYF
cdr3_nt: TGTGCCAGCTCACCCGGGGCAGATACGCAGTATTTT

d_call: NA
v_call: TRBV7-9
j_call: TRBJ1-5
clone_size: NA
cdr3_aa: CASSYGGNNQPQHF
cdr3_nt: TGTGCCAGCAGCTACGGGGGAAACAATCAGCCCCAGCATTTT

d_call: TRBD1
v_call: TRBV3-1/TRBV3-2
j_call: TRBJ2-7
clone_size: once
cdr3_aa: CASSQNPTGLPYEQYF
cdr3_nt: TGTGCCAGCAGCCAAAACCCGACAGGGTTACCCTACGAGCAGTACTTC

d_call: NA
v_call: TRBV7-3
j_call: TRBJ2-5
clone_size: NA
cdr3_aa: CASSQGLVARQETQYF
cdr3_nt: TGTGCCAGCAGCCAAGGCCTTGTTGCCAGACAAGAGACCCAGTACTTC

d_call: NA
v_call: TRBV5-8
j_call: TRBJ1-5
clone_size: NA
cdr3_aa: CASSSLLGGSFNQPQHF
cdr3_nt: TGTGCCAGCAGCTCCCTCCTCGGGGGATCTTTCAATCAGCCCCAGCATTTT

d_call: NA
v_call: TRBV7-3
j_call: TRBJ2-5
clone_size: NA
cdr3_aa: CASSNQGGQETQYF
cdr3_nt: TGTGCCAGCAGCAACCAGGGGGGGCAAGAGACCCAGTACTTC

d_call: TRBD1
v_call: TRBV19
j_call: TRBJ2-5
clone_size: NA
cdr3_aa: CASSRNPGTGKETQYF
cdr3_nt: TGTGCCAGTAGTAGAAACCCCGGGACAGGGAAGGAGACCCAGTACTTC

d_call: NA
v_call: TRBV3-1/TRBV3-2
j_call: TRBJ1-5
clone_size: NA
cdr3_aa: CASSQDGGVGQPQHF
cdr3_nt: TGTGCCAGCAGCCAAGATGGAGGAGTAGGCCAGCCCCAGCATTTT

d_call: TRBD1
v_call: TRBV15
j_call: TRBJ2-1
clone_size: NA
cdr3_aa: CATSRRQGDDVEQFF
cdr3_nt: TGTGCCACCAGCAGAAGACAGGGGGACGATGTTGAGCAGTTCTTC

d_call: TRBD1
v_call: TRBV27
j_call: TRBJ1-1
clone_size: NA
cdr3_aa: CASRWTGLNTEAFF
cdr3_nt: TGTGCCAGCAGGTGGACAGGGCTGAACACTGAAGCTTTCTTT

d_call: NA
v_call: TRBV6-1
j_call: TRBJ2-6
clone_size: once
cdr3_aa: CASSEAKGRSFSGANVLTF
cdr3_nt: TGTGCCAGCAGTGAAGCAAAGGGGCGTTCTTTCTCTGGGGCCAACGTCCTGACTTTC